Described below is a single TCR beta chain sequence and its context. The sample originates from a study of PD-L1 blockade in urothelial cancer. Study overall: Analysis of blood occurred 3 weeks (second dose) and 6 weeks after treatment start.

Assay used: immunoSEQ multiplex PCR; TCRdb lists only in-frame clones, some missing. The sample yields about 43,000 clones, 65% to 85% seen once. CDR1 is SGHNT, CDR2 YYREEE, per germline (reference sequence). The CDR3 totals 15 residues. V lost 2 bases and J lost 1; bases outside the gene matches: 4. Sample time point: pretreatment peripheral blood. Patients suffered from locally advanced or metastatic urothelial carcinoma. Patients each gave 1 to 8 samples, pretreatment and on-treatment. The specimen comprised PBMCs, sampled around atezolizumab (anti-PD-L1) treatment. The chain is built from TRBV5-4 and TRBJ2-3; TRBD2 matches 7 bases. This TCR was recovered from a man in his 60s with urothelial cancer. The CDR3 DNA follows: TGTGCCAGCAGCTTTCCGGCGGGGGGCACAGATACGCAGTATTTT. It is translated as CASSFPAGGTDTQYF.